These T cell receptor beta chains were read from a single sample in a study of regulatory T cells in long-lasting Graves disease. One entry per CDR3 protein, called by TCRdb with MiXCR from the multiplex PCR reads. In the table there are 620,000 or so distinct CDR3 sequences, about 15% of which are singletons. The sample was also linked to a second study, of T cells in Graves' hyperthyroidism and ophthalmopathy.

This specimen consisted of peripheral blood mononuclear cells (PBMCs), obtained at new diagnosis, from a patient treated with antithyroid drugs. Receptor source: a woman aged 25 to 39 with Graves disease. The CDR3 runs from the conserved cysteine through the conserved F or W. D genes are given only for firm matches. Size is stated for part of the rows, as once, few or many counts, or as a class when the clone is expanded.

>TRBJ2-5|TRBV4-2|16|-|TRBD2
TGTGCCAGCAGCCAAACCCACCTAGCGGGGGAAGAGACCCAGTACTTC
CASSQTHLAGEETQYF
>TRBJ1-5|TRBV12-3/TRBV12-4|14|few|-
TGTGCCAGCAGTTTAGGTCTTTTGTCCCAGCCCCAGCATTTT
CASSLGLLSQPQHF
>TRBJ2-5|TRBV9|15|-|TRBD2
TGTGCCAGCAGCGTAGGGTCTAGCGGGAGTATGGCCCAGTACTTC
CASSVGSSGSMAQYF
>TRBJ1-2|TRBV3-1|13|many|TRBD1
TGTGCCAGCAGCACCGACAGGGGAGGAGGCTACACCTTC
CASSTDRGGGYTF
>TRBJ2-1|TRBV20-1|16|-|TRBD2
TGCAGTGCTCCTACCTCTAGCGGCTTGAATTACAATGAGCAGTTCTTC
CSAPTSSGLNYNEQFF
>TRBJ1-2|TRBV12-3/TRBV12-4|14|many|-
TGTGCCAGCAGTTTTACCTTGACGGGGGGCGCGGGGACCTTC
CASSFTLTGGAGTF
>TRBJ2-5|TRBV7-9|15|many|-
TGTGCCAGCAGCGAAACCCATGGGGGGCAAGAGACCCAGTACTTC
CASSETHGGQETQYF
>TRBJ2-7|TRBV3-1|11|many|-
TGTGCCAGCAGCCGGGGAGGCGAGCAGTACTTC
CASSRGGEQYF
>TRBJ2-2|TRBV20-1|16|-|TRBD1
TGCAGTGCTTACCCGTCCGGGACAGGGGGCACCGGGGAGCTGTTTTTT
CSAYPSGTGGTGELFF
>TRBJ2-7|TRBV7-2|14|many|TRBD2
TGTGCCAGCAGCTTAGAGCGGGGGTCCTACGAGCAGTACTTC
CASSLERGSYEQYF
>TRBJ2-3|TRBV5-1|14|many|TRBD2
TGCGCCAGCACCTCGGGCGGGAGAACCGATACGCAGTATTTT
CASTSGGRTDTQYF
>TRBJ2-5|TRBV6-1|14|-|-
TGTGCCAGCAGTGAGGGGAACAGCAAAGAGACCCAGTACTTC
CASSEGNSKETQYF
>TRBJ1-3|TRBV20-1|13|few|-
TGCAGTGCTAGAGATGCAGGGGCAAACACCATATATTTT
CSARDAGANTIYF
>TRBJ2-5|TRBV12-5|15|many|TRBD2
TGTGCTAGTGGTTTGGTACCGGGACTAGCGGGAGGGCCCTACTTC
CASGLVPGLAGGPYF
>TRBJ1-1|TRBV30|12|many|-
TGTGCCTGGGCGCGGTCGAACACTGAAGCTTTCTTT
CAWARSNTEAFF
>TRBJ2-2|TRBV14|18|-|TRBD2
TGTGCCAGCAGCCCACCCTCGGGACTAGCGGGAGTTGTCGGGGAGCTGTTTTTT
CASSPPSGLAGVVGELFF
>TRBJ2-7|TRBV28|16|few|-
TGTGCCAGCAGACCCTTCCAGACGGGAAGATCCTACGAGCAGTACTTC
CASRPFQTGRSYEQYF
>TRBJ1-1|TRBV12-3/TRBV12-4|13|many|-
TGTGCCACCAGTGGGACACAGAACACTGAAGCTTTCTTT
CATSGTQNTEAFF
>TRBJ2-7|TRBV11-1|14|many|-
TGTGCCAGCAGCCCATTCGGGTCGGCCTACGAGCAGTACTTC
CASSPFGSAYEQYF
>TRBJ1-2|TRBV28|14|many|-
TGTGCCAGCAGTTTAGGGCGGACTAACTATGGCTACACCTTC
CASSLGRTNYGYTF
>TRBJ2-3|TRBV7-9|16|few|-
TGTGCCAGCAGCCCTCGGGGCCTCGATGCCATAGATACGCAGTATTTT
CASSPRGLDAIDTQYF
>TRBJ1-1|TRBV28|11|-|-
TGTGCCAGCAGCTCTCTGCGGTTAGCTTTCTTT
CASSSLRLAFF
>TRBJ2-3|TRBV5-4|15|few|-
TGTGCCAGCAGCTTGGGCGGGACCAGCATCGATACGCAGTATTTT
CASSLGGTSIDTQYF
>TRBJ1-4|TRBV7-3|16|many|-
TGTGCCAGCAGCTTAAGTTCCCGCAGGAGGGGTGAAAAACTGTTTTTT
CASSLSSRRRGEKLFF
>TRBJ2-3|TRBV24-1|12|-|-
TGTGCCACCGCCCGCGACACAGATACGCAGTATTTT
CATARDTDTQYF
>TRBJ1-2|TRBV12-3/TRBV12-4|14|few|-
TGTGCCAGCAGTTTGGACGGCAGTTCATCGGGCTACACCTTC
CASSLDGSSSGYTF
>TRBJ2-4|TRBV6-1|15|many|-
TGTGCCAGCACCGAAAGGGGCCGCTACCCCAACATTCAGTACTTC
CASTERGRYPNIQYF
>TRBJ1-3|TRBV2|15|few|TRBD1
TGTGCCAGCAGCCCTGACAGGGCCGCTGGAAACACCATATATTTT
CASSPDRAAGNTIYF
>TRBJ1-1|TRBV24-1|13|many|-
TGTGCCACCAGAGCAGGGTGGAACACTGAAGCTTTCTTT
CATRAGWNTEAFF
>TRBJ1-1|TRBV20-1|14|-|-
TGCAGTGCTATAGGAGACAGGCCGAACACTGAAGCTTTCTTT
CSAIGDRPNTEAFF
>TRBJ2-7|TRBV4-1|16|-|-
TGCGCCAGCAGCCAAGTCATGATGGACGGGGCTTACGAGCAGTACTTC
CASSQVMMDGAYEQYF
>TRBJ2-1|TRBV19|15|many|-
TGTGCCAGTAGTATCGATGGTACCTCCTACAATGAGCAGTTCTTC
CASSIDGTSYNEQFF
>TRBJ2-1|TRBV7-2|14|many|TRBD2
TGTGCCACTACACTAGCGGCGACTTACAATGAGCAGTTCTTC
CATTLAATYNEQFF
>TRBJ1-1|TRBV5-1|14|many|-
TGCGCCAGCAGCTTAGATCGACAGACGACTGAAGCTTTCTTT
CASSLDRQTTEAFF
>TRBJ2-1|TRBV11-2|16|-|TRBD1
TGTGCCAGCAGCTTATCAGAGGGGGCTTCCTACAATGAGCAGTTCTTC
CASSLSEGASYNEQFF
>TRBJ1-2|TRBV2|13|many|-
TGTGCCAGCAGTGATCGGGGTTACGACGGCTACACCTTC
CASSDRGYDGYTF
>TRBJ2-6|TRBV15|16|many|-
TGTGCCACCAGCAGATCGAGGGGGACTGGGGCCAACGTCCTGACTTTC
CATSRSRGTGANVLTF
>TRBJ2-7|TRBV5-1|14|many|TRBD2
TGCGCCAGCAGCTTAGGAAGCGGGGCCTACGAGCAGTACTTC
CASSLGSGAYEQYF
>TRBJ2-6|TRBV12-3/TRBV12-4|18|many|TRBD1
TGTGCCAGCAGTTTAGCTGGGACAGTGAGCTCTGGGGCCAACGTCCTGACTTTC
CASSLAGTVSSGANVLTF
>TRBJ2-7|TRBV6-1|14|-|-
TGTGCCAGCAGTGAAGCCACAGAGCCCTACGAGCAGTACTTC
CASSEATEPYEQYF
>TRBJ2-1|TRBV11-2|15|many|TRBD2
TGTGCCAGCAGCTTAGATGGCGGGAGGGGCTATGAGCAGTTCTTC
CASSLDGGRGYEQFF
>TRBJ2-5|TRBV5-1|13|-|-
TGCGCCAGCAGAATCGGACTACAAGAGACCCAGTACTTC
CASRIGLQETQYF
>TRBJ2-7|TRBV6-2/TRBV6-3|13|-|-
TGTGCCTCCCAACGGGGGATCGGCTACGAGCAGTACTTC
CASQRGIGYEQYF
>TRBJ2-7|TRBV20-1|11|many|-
TGCAGTGCTCACAGGGTCTACGAGCAGTACTTC
CSAHRVYEQYF
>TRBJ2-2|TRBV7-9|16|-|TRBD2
TGTGCCAGCAGCTTCGTACCGGGACTAGTTCCCGGGGAGCTGTTTTTT
CASSFVPGLVPGELFF
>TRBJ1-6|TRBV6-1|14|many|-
TGTGCCAGCAGCGTGGACGGGGAGAATTCACCCCTCCACTTT
CASSVDGENSPLHF